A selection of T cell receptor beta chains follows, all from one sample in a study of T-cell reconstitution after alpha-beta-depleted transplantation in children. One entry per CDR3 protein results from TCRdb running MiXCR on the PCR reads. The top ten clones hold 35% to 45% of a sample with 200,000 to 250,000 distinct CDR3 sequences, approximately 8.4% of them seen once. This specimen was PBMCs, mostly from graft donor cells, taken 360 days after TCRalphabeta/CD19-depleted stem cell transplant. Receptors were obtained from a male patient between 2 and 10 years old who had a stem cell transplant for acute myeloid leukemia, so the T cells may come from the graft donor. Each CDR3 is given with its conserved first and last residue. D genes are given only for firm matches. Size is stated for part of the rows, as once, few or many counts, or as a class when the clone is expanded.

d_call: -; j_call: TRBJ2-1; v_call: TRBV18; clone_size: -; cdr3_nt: TGTGCCAGCTCACCGCCCGTTGGCTCCTACAATGAGCAGTTCTTC; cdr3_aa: CASSPPVGSYNEQFF
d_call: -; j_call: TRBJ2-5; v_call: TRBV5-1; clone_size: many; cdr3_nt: TGCGCCAGCAGCTTCGACCAAGAGACCCAGTACTTC; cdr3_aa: CASSFDQETQYF
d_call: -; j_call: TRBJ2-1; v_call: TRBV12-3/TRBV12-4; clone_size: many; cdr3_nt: TGTGCCAGCAGCCCCCGCATATACAATGAGCAGTTCTTC; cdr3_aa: CASSPRIYNEQFF
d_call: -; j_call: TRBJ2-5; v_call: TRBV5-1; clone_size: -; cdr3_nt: TGCGCCAGCAGCTTCGGGGCTCCCGAAGAGACCCAGTACTTC; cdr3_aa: CASSFGAPEETQYF
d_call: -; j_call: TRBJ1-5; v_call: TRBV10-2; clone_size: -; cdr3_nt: TGCGCCAGCAGTGAGTCGGCAGCCAATCAGCCCCAGCATTTT; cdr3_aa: CASSESAANQPQHF
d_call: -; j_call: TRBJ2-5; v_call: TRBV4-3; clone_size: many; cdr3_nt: TGCGCCAGCAGCCAACAGACCGAGCGGGAGACCCAGTACTTC; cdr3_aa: CASSQQTERETQYF
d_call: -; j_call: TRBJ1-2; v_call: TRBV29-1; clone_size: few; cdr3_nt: TGCAGCGTTGCCAGGGAAGAGGGGGATGGCTACACCTTC; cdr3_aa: CSVAREEGDGYTF
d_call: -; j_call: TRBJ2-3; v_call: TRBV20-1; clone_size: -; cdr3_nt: TGCAGTGCTAGAGATGGCGGATACGGGAGCCGGGGGGATACGCAGTATTTT; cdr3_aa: CSARDGGYGSRGDTQYF
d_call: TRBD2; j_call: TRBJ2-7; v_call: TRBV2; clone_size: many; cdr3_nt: TGTGCCAGCAGTGAATCTAGCGGGCTTTACGAGCAGTACTTC; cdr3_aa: CASSESSGLYEQYF
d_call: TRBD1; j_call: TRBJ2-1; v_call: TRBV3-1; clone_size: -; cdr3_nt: TGTGCCAGCAGCCCCCACGGCGGGACAGGGGGCTACAATGAGCAGTTCTTC; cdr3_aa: CASSPHGGTGGYNEQFF
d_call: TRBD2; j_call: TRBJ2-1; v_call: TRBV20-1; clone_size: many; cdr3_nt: TGCAGTGCTAGAGGTGGTGCGGGAGAGGTTGAGCAGTTCTTC; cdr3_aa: CSARGGAGEVEQFF
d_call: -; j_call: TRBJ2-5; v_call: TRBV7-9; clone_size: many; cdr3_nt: TGTGCCAGCAGCTCCCCGCCTCGGACAGGAGGGGGGACCCAGTACTTC; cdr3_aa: CASSSPPRTGGGTQYF
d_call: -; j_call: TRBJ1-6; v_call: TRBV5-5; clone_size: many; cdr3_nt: TGTGCCAGCAGCTTGCGTCGGTCGCTCCCTTCACCCCTCCACTTT; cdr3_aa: CASSLRRSLPSPLHF
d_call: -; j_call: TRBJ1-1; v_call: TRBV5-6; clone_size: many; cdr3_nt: TGTGCCAGCAGCCTTAGGGGCAGGTACACTGAAGCTTTCTTT; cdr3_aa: CASSLRGRYTEAFF
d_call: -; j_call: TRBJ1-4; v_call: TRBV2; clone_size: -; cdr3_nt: TGTGCCAGCAGTGAGCAACCTAAACTGTTTTTT; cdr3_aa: CASSEQPKLFF
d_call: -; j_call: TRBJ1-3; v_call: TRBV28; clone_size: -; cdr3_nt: TGTGCCAGGGGCCCCGGGACACTTGGAAACACCATATATTTT; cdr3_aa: CARGPGTLGNTIYF
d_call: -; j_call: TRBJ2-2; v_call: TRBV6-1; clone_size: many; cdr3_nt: TGTGCCAGCAGGCTCAGGTTCTGGAGGGGAAACACCGGGGAGCTGTTTTTT; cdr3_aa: CASRLRFWRGNTGELFF
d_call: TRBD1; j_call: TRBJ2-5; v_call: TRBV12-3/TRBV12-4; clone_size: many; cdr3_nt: TGTGCCAGCAGACACTATGACAGGGGAGGCAGAGAGACCCAGTACTTC; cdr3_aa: CASRHYDRGGRETQYF
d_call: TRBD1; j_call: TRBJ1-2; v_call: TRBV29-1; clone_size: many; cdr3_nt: TGCAGCGTTGAGGGCAGGGGGCGCTCCTATGGCTACACCTTC; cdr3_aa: CSVEGRGRSYGYTF
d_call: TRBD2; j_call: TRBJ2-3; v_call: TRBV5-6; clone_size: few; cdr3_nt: TGTGCCAGCAGCTTCGCGGGGGGGACAGATACGCAGTATTTT; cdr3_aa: CASSFAGGTDTQYF
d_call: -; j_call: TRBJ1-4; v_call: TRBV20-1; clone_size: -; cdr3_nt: TGCAGTGCTAGGGGTCGCAGGGCAACTAATGAAAAACTGTTTTTT; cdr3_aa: CSARGRRATNEKLFF
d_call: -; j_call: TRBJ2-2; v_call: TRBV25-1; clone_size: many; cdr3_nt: TGTGCCAGCAGTGAACACAGGGTGGACACCGGGGAGCTGTTTTTT; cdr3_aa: CASSEHRVDTGELFF
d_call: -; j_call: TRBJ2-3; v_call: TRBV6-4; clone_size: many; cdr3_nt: TGTGCCAGCAGCGAAGAGGTTTGGGGCACAGATACGCAGTATTTT; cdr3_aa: CASSEEVWGTDTQYF
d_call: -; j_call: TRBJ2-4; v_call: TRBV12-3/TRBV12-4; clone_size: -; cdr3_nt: TGTGCCAGCAGTTTTCCGGTAACAGCCAAAAACATTCAGTACTTC; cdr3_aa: CASSFPVTAKNIQYF
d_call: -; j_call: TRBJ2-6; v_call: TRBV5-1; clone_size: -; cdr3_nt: TGCGCCAGCAGCTTGTTACAGGCCTCTGGGGCCAACGTCCTGACTTTC; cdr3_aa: CASSLLQASGANVLTF
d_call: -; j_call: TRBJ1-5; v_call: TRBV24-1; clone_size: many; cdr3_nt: TGTGCCACCGTTCGGGCAGGGGCCCTCAATCAGCCCCAGCATTTT; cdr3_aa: CATVRAGALNQPQHF
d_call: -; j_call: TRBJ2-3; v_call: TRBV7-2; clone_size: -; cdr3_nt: TGTGCCAGCAGAATGGGAGTATTTGAGGCGGATACGCAGTATTTT; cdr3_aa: CASRMGVFEADTQYF
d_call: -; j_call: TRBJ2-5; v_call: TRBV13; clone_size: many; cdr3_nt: TGTGCCAGCAGCTTAGTCAGCAACATGGGGGTTCAAGAGACCCAGTACTTC; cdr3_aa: CASSLVSNMGVQETQYF
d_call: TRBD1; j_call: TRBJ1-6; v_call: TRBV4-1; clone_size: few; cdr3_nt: TGCGCCAGCAGCCGCGGGACAGGGGAACCACCCCTCCACTTT; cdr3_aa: CASSRGTGEPPLHF